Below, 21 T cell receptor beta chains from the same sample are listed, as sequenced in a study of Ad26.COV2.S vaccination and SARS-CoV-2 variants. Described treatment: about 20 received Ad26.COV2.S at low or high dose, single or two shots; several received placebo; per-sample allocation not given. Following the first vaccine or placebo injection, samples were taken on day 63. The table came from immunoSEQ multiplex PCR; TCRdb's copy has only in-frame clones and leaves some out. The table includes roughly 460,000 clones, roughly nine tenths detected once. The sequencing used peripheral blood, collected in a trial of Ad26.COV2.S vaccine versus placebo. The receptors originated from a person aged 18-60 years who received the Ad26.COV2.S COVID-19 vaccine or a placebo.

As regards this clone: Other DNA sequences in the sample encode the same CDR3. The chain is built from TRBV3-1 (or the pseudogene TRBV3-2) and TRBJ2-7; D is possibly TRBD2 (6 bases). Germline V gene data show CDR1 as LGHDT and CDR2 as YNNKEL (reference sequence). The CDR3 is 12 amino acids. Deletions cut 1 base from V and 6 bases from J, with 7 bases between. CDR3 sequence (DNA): TGTGCCAGCAGCCAAGTGGGAGGCGAGCAGTACTTC. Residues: CASSQVGGEQYF.

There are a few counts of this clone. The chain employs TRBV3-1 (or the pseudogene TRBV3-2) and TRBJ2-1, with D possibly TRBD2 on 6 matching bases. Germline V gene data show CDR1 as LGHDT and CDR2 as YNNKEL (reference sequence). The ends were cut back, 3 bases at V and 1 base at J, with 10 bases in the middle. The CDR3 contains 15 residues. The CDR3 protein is CASSHWGLSYNEQFF. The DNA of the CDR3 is TGTGCCAGCAGCCACTGGGGACTGTCCTACAATGAGCAGTTCTTC.

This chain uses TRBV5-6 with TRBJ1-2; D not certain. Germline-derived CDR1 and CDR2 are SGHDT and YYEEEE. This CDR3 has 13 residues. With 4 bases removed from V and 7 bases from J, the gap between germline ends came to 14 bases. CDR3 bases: TGTGCCAGCAGCCCTCTGGGGTGGAGTGGCTACACCTTC. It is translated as CASSPLGWSGYTF.

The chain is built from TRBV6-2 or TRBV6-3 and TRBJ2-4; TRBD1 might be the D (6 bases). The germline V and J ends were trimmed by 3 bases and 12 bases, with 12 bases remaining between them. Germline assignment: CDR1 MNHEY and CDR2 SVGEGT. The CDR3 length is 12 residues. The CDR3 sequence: CASSYGWGHQYF. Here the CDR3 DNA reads TGTGCCAGCAGTTATGGGTGGGGACATCAGTACTTC.

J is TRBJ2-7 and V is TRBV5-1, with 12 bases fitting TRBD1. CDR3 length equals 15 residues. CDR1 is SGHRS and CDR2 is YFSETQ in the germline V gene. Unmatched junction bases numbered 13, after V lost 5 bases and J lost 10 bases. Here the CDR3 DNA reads TGCGCCAGCAGAACGAACGCCGGGACAGGGGGCGCACAGTACTTC. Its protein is CASRTNAGTGGAQYF.

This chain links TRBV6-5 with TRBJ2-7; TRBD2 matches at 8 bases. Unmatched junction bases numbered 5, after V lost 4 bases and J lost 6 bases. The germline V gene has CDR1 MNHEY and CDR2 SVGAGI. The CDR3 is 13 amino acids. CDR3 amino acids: CASSFSGIGEQYF. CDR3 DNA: TGTGCCAGCAGTTTTAGCGGGATAGGCGAGCAGTACTTC.

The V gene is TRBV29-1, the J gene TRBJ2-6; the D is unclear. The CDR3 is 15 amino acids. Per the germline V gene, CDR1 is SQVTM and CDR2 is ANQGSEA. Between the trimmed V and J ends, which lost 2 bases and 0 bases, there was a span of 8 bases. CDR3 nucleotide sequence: TGCAGCGTTGAATTTCTGCCCTCTGGGGCCAACGTCCTGACTTTC. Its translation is CSVEFLPSGANVLTF.

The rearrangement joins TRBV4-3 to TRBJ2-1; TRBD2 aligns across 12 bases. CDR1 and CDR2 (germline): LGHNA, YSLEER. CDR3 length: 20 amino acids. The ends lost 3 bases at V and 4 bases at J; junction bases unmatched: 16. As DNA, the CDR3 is TGCGCCAGCAGCCACATGCTACCTAGCGGGGGGGCCTCCTTATACAATGAGCAGTTCTTC. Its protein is CASSHMLPSGGASLYNEQFF.

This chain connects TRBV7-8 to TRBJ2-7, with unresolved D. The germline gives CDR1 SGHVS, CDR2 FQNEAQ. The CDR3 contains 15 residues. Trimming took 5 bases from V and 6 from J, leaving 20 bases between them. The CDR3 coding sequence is TGTGCCAGCAGCGAGGAGAGTCAGGTCGATGCCGAGCAGTACTTC. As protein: CASSEESQVDAEQYF.

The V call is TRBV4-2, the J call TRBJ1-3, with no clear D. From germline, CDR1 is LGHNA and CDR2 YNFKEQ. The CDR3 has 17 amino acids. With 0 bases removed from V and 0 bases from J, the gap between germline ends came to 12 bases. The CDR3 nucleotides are TGTGCCAGCAGCCAAGACGGCCATTCTTTCTCTGGAAACACCATATATTTT. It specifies CASSQDGHSFSGNTIYF.

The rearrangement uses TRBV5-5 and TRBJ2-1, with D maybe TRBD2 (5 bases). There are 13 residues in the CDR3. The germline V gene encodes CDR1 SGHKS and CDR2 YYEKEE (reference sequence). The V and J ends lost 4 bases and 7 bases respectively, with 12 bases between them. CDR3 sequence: CASSHTLENEQFF. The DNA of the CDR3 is TGTGCCAGCAGCCACACACTAGAAAATGAGCAGTTCTTC.

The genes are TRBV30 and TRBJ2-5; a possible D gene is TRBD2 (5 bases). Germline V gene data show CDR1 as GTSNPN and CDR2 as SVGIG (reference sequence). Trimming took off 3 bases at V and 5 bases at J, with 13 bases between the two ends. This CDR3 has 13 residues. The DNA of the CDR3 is TGTGCCTGGAGCACCGGGATCGGGGAGACCCAGTACTTC. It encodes CAWSTGIGETQYF.

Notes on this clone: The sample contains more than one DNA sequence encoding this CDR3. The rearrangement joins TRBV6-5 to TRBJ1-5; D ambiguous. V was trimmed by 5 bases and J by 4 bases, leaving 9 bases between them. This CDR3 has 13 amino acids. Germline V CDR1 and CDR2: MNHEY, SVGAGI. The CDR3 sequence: CASSPRGNQPQHF. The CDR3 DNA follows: TGTGCCAGCAGTCCGCGGGGAAATCAGCCCCAGCATTTT.

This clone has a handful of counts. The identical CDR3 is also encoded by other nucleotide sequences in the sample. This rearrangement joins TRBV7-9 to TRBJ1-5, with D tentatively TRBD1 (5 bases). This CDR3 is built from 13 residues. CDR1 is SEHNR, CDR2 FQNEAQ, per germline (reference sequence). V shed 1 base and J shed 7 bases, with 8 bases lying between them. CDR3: CASSLGGSQPQHF. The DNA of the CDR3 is TGTGCCAGCAGCTTAGGGGGGTCCCAGCCCCAGCATTTT. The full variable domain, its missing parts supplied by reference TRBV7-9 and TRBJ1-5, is DTGVSQNPRHKITKRGQNVTFRCDPISEHNRLYWYRQTLGQGPEFLTYFQNEAQLEKSRLLSDRFSAERPKGSFSTLEIQRTEQGDSAMYLCASSLGGSQPQHFGDGTRLSIL.

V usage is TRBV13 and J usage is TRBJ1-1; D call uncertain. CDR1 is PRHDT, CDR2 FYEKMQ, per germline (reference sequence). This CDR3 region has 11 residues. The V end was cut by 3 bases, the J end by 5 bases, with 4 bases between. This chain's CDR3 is CASSFRTEAFF. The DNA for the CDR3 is TGTGCCAGCAGCTTCCGGACTGAAGCTTTCTTT.

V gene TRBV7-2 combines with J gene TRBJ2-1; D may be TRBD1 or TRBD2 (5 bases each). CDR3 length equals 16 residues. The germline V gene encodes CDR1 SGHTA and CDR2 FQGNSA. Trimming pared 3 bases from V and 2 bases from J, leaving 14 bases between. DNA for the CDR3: TGTGCCAGCAGCTTTGGTATCCGGGACCCCTACAATGAGCAGTTCTTC. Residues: CASSFGIRDPYNEQFF.

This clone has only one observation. CDR3 nucleotide sequence: TGCGCCAGCAGCGCCGGACAGGGGGGCTCTGGAAACACCATATATTTT. It specifies CASSAGQGGSGNTIYF. The rearrangement uses TRBV5-1 and TRBJ1-3; TRBD1 matches 10 bases. J lost 0 bases, V lost 4 bases, and 4 bases had no gene match. Germline lookup yields CDR1 SGHRS and CDR2 YFSETQ. This CDR3 contains 16 residues.

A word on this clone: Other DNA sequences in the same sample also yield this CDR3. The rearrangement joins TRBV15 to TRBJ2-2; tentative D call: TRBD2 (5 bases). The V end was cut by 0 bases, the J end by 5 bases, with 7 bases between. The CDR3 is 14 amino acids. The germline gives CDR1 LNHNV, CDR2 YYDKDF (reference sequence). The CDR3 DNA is TGTGCCACCAGCAGAGATACGGGGACCGGGGAGCTGTTTTTT. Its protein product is CATSRDTGTGELFF.

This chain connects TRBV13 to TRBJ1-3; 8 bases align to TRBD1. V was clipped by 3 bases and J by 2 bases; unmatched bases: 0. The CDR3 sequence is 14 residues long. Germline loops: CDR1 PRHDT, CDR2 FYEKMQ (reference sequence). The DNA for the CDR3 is TGTGCCAGCAGCTTGACAGGGGCTGGAAACACCATATATTTT. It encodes CASSLTGAGNTIYF.

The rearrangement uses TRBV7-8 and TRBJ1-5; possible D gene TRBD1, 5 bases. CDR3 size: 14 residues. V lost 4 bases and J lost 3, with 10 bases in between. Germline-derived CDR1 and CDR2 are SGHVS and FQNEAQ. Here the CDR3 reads CASSSWTLNQPQHF. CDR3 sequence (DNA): TGTGCCAGCAGCTCTTGGACACTCAATCAGCCCCAGCATTTT. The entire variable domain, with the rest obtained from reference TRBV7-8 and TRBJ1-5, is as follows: GAGVSQSPRYKVAKRGQDVALRCDPISGHVSLFWYQQALGQGPEFLTYFQNEAQLDKSGLPSDRFFAERPEGSVSTLKIQRTQQEDSAVYLCASSSWTLNQPQHFGDGTRLSIL.

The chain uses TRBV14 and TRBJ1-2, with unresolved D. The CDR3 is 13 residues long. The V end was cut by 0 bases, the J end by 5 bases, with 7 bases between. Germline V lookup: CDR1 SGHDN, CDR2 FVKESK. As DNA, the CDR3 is TGTGCCAGCAGCCAAGATAACAGTTATGGCTACACCTTC. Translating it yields CASSQDNSYGYTF.